The 9 T cell receptor beta chains in this list originate from one sample, sequenced in a study of shared clonotypes between healthy human individuals (dated by TCRdb to about 2020). The library was built by means of the immunoSEQ multiplex PCR assay. Here the immuneACCESS table is served through TCRdb, limited to in-frame sequences with V and J called. Missing clones are a known gap in these copies; in checked studies unresolved V genes cover under half, and the rest lacks a known reason. The sample profile shows about 2.2 million clones; about 93% of them were found once. Less than 2% of the sample is taken by the ten largest. For the CD8 naive samples, CD45RO-negative cells were positively selected for CCR7, yielding a CD45RA+CCR7+ population from which TemRA cells were excluded. Specimen: naive CD8+ T cells from PBMCs. The cell subset or site tag for this specimen amounts to: CD45RA+CCR7+. These TCRs come from a man younger than 35 in good health. Some clones in this sample may be carry-over from other donors' samples.

The chain employs TRBV19 and TRBJ2-1; weak D call: TRBD1 (5 bases). Germline CDR1 is LNHDA and CDR2 is SQIVND (reference sequence). V was cut by 3 bases and J by 9 bases, with 18 bases left in between. CDR3 size: 15 residues. Written as DNA, the CDR3 is TGTGCCAGTAGTATTTACGCCTCAGGGTTAGCTGAGCAGTTCTTC. Amino acid sequence: CASSIYASGLAEQFF.

This rearrangement joins TRBV10-2 to TRBJ2-1, with TRBD2 matching over 7 bases. The CDR3 is 15 amino acids. CDR1 and CDR2 (germline): WSHSY, SAAADI. V gave up 2 bases and J gave up 6 bases; unmatched junction bases: 7. CDR3 in DNA: TGCGCCAGCAGTGAGCTGACTAGCATAGGCAATGAGCAGTTCTTC. As protein: CASSELTSIGNEQFF.

The chain employs TRBV9 and TRBJ2-7; D remains ambiguous. The length of the CDR3 is 15 residues. Trimming pared 1 base from V and 0 bases from J, leaving 11 bases between. CDR1 and CDR2 (germline): SGDLS, YYNGEE. CDR3 sequence reads: CASSVRPDSSYEQYF. CDR3 DNA: TGTGCCAGCAGCGTACGTCCAGATAGCTCCTACGAGCAGTACTTC. Variable domain in full (rest from reference TRBV9 and TRBJ2-7): DSGVTQTPKHLITATGQRVTLRCSPRSGDLSVYWYQQSLDQGLQFLIQYYNGEERAKGNILERFSAQQFPDLHSELNLSSLELGDSALYFCASSVRPDSSYEQYFGPGTRLTVT.

This clone was counted once. The chain combines TRBV5-6 with TRBJ2-1, with TRBD2 identical over 7 bases. Germline loops: CDR1 SGHDT, CDR2 YYEEEE. The V and J ends lost 4 bases and 5 bases, in that order; junction bases with no gene match: 9. The CDR3 extends over 15 amino acids. The DNA for the CDR3 is TGTGCCAGCAGCGAACTAGCGTATAACGACAATGAGCAGTTCTTC. Its translation is CASSELAYNDNEQFF.

V and J are TRBV27 and TRBJ2-5, with D unclear. Germline V CDR1 and CDR2: MNHEY, SMNVEV (reference sequence). The CDR3 is made up of 17 amino acids. V was cut by 0 bases and J by 0 bases, with 14 bases left in between. In DNA form, the CDR3 reads TGTGCCAGCAGTTTATCGACCGTATATGGGGACCAAGAGACCCAGTACTTC. Protein product: CASSLSTVYGDQETQYF.

V and J are TRBV7-3 and TRBJ1-1, with D unresolved. This CDR3 is built from 13 residues. The V end lost 4 bases, the J end lost 4 bases, and 10 bases lay between the germline ends. Germline V lookup: CDR1 SGHTA, CDR2 FQGTGA. CDR3 loop: CASSWGVGTEAFF. Here the CDR3 DNA reads TGTGCCAGCAGCTGGGGAGTTGGCACTGAAGCTTTCTTT.

The chain uses TRBV7-8 and TRBJ2-1; 8 nucleotides match TRBD2. Losses at the gene ends were 4 bases for V and 0 bases for J; bases not matched to a gene: 11. CDR3 size: 18 residues. Germline V gene lookup returns CDR1 SGHVS and CDR2 FQNEAQ. The CDR3 protein is CASSSEHSLADSYNEQFF. DNA for the CDR3: TGTGCCAGCAGCTCCGAGCACTCACTAGCGGACTCCTACAATGAGCAGTTCTTC.

This clone was observed once. For the CDR3, the DNA is TGTGCCAGCAGCCAAGATGACAGGGGCTACGAGCAGTACTTC. This sequence encodes CASSQDDRGYEQYF. The chain couples TRBV4-2 to TRBJ2-7; 8 bases fit TRBD1. V lost 0 bases to trimming and J lost 3 bases; unmatched junction nucleotides: 1. Germline CDR1 LGHNA, CDR2 YNFKEQ. The CDR3 runs 14 residues.

Remarks on this clone: The junction and the germline gene differ at one end; a read error may be behind it. The rearrangement links TRBV13 to TRBJ2-1, with D maybe TRBD1 (6 bases). Per the germline V gene, CDR1 is PRHDT and CDR2 is FYEKMQ (reference sequence). The CDR3 totals 15 residues. The CDR3 coding sequence is TGTGCCAGCAGCACAGCTGGGGGTGGGGACAATGAACAGTTCTTC. Protein: CASSTAGGGDNEQFF.